The source of this T cell receptor beta chain is a study of blood T cell repertoires in COVID-19. Original methodology: Reference gene primer amplification yielded estimated nucleated cell counts. Produced via immunoSEQ multiplex PCR; TCRdb's table is partial and in-frame only. V and J calls and clone size are as listed in that table; D and trimming were resolved from the DNA. The sample holds 500,000 to 600,000 clones, roughly nine tenths seen once. This CDR3 has 16 residues. V was pared by 5 bases and J by 7 bases, with 9 bases of the junction left unmatched. Germline V CDR1 and CDR2: PRHDT, FYEKMQ (reference sequence).

The chain is built from TRBV13 and TRBJ2-1, with TRBD2 matching 12 bases. The sequenced sample was peripheral blood. The TCR originated in a woman aged 50 to 60 with COVID-19, enrolled during active disease. In nucleotides, the CDR3 is TGTGCCAGCAGCGGAGAGACTAGCGGGGGATTGAATGAGCAGTTCTTC. Protein product: CASSGETSGGLNEQFF.